Following are 29 T cell receptor beta chains from one sample sequenced in a study of cytomegalovirus exposure and HLA in healthy donors. The assay was immunoSEQ multiplex PCR, and TCRdb's table has in-frame clones only and misses some. The data contain about 130,000 clones, about 87% of them singletons. Specimen: PBMCs. The source of these receptors is a woman in her twenties or thirties in good health and CMV-seropositive.

V gene TRBV5-1 combines with J gene TRBJ2-7; 8 bases are shared with TRBD1. V lost 4 bases, J lost 2 bases, and 8 bases stayed unmatched. The CDR3 spans 15 residues. CDR1 and CDR2 from the germline V gene are SGHRS and YFSETQ. CDR3: CASSPTDRAAYEQYF. The CDR3 bases are TGCGCCAGCAGCCCAACGGACAGGGCCGCCTACGAGCAGTACTTC.

This sequence joins TRBV5-1 and TRBJ1-2, with D hard to call. With 0 bases removed from V and 4 bases from J, the gap between germline ends came to 13 bases. Germline V CDR1 and CDR2: SGHRS, YFSETQ. This CDR3 has 15 residues. The CDR3, as DNA: TGCGCCAGCAGCTTGGACGGGGTGGAACCCTATGGCTACACCTTC. It codes for CASSLDGVEPYGYTF.

The gene calls are TRBV12-5 and TRBJ2-1; 10 nucleotides agree with TRBD2. CDR1 is LGHNT and CDR2 is FRNRAP in the germline V gene. J was trimmed by 6 bases and V by 1 base; bases with no gene match: 3. The CDR3 length is 15 residues. The CDR3 region is CASGLGLAGFNEQFF. In nucleotides, the CDR3 is TGTGCTAGTGGTTTGGGACTAGCGGGTTTCAATGAGCAGTTCTTC.

DNA of the CDR3: TGCGCCAGCACCCCCGGATCGATGGGCTTTGATACGCAGTATTTT. Its protein is CASTPGSMGFDTQYF. The genes are TRBV5-1 and TRBJ2-3; D is undetermined. The V gene's germline CDR1 is SGHRS and CDR2 YFSETQ. V lost 6 bases and J lost 6, with 20 bases in between. The CDR3 totals 15 residues.

The gene calls are TRBV28 and TRBJ2-1; tentative D call: TRBD1 (7 bases). Germline V CDR1 and CDR2: MDHEN, SYDVKM. V was pared by 7 bases and J by 2 bases, with 12 bases between. The CDR3 covers 14 residues. DNA for the CDR3: TGTGCCAGCACTCCCAGGGGGGCCTACAATGAGCAGTTCTTC. It translates to CASTPRGAYNEQFF.

The chain couples TRBV7-8 to TRBJ2-7; 8 bases agree with TRBD2. The CDR3 totals 15 residues. The ends lost 5 bases at V and 0 bases at J; junction bases unmatched: 6. The germline V gene has CDR1 SGHVS and CDR2 FQNEAQ. CDR3 amino acids: CASSLRGLGSYEQYF. CDR3 sequence (DNA): TGTGCCAGCAGCCTTAGGGGACTAGGCTCCTACGAGCAGTACTTC.

This clone was seen only a few times. This rearrangement joins TRBV28 to TRBJ1-1, with D unclear. Germline V gene data show CDR1 as MDHEN and CDR2 as SYDVKM. V was shortened by 5 bases and J by 1 base, with 11 bases between the two germline ends. The CDR3 has 14 amino acids. The CDR3 here is CASSPHNKNTEAFF. The CDR3 DNA reads as TGTGCCAGCAGTCCACATAACAAGAACACTGAAGCTTTCTTT.

The gene calls are TRBV6-4 and TRBJ2-2; D is unresolved. Germline V gene data show CDR1 as MRHNA and CDR2 as SNTAGT. V lost 0 bases and J lost 4, with 15 bases in between. The CDR3 runs 17 residues. The CDR3 is CASSDSTRGDGTGELFF. CDR3 DNA sequence: TGTGCCAGCAGTGACTCGACCCGCGGCGATGGCACCGGGGAGCTGTTTTTT.

The chain recombines TRBV2 with TRBJ1-1, with TRBD1 matching over 8 bases. There are 13 residues in the CDR3. Trimming at V came to 6 bases and at J to 5 bases, leaving 5 bases not matched to a gene. Germline CDR1 SNHLY, CDR2 FYNNEI. The CDR3 protein is CASRFDRGTEAFF. The CDR3 DNA sequence: TGTGCCAGCAGATTTGACAGGGGAACTGAAGCTTTCTTT. Together with reference TRBV2 and TRBJ1-1, the CDR3 gives the full variable domain: EPEVTQTPSHQVTQMGQEVILRCVPISNHLYFYWYRQILGQKVEFLVSFYNNEISEKSEIFDDQFSVERPDGSNFTLKIRSTKLEDSAMYFCASRFDRGTEAFFGQGTRLTVV.

This chain uses TRBV2 with TRBJ2-7, with a tentative D call TRBD2 (5 bases). Germline CDR1 reads SNHLY; CDR2 reads FYNNEI. V was shortened by 1 base and J by 0 bases, with 13 bases between the two germline ends. CDR3 size: 16 residues. The CDR3 protein is CASSEEELVGSYEQYF. The CDR3 nucleotides are TGTGCCAGCAGTGAAGAGGAACTAGTGGGCTCCTACGAGCAGTACTTC.

V usage is TRBV29-1 and J usage is TRBJ1-2, with D possibly TRBD1 on 5 matching bases. CDR3 size: 11 residues. Germline V lookup: CDR1 SQVTM, CDR2 ANQGSEA. V lost 3 bases, J lost 4 bases, and 6 bases lay in between. The CDR3 DNA follows: TGCAGCGTTGACAGGGCCTATGGCTACACCTTC. Protein product: CSVDRAYGYTF.

This clone has only one observation. This sequence joins TRBV5-1 and TRBJ2-4; 7 bases match TRBD1. CDR1 and CDR2 from the germline V gene are SGHRS and YFSETQ. The CDR3 is 14 residues long. The V gene end was trimmed by 1 base and the J gene end by 5 bases; junction bases not matched to a gene: 3. The CDR3 loop reads CASSLSTGENIQYF. The CDR3 nucleotides read TGCGCCAGCAGCTTGAGTACAGGGGAAAACATTCAGTACTTC.

This clone was recorded many times. The rearrangement uses TRBV10-1 and TRBJ1-5, with D possibly matching TRBD1 (5 bases). Germline CDR1 reads WNHNN; CDR2 reads SYGVQD (reference sequence). The CDR3 extends over 13 amino acids. The V and J ends lost 3 bases and 7 bases respectively, with 10 bases between them. The CDR3 bases are TGCGCCAGCAGTGACAGGGAAGGGCAGCCCCAGCATTTT. Translating gives CASSDREGQPQHF.

The V call is TRBV5-4, the J call TRBJ2-1, with TRBD1 identical over 7 bases. The CDR3 contains 15 residues. Germline-derived CDR1 and CDR2 are SGHNT and YYREEE (reference sequence). The V segment lost 0 bases and the J segment 7 bases; nucleotides outside the gene matches: 7. CDR3 sequence reads: CASSLDRGGHNEQFF. The CDR3 DNA is TGTGCCAGCAGCTTGGACAGGGGCGGACATAATGAGCAGTTCTTC.

This chain links TRBV5-1 with TRBJ2-3; TRBD2 agrees at 10 bases. From germline, CDR1 is SGHRS and CDR2 YFSETQ. V lost 4 bases to trimming and J lost 11 bases; unmatched junction nucleotides: 13. The CDR3 spans 15 residues. The CDR3, as DNA: TGCGCCAGCAGCCCTCTAGCGGGGGAGGGGTTTAAGCAGTATTTT. It is translated as CASSPLAGEGFKQYF.

Turning to this clone: Other nucleotide sequences from this sample produce the same CDR3. The V gene is TRBV5-1, the J gene TRBJ1-2; 7 positions match TRBD1. Germline assignment: CDR1 SGHRS and CDR2 YFSETQ. This CDR3 contains 14 residues. V trimming: 5 bases; J trimming: 2 bases; junction bases outside the gene matches: 6. The CDR3 loop reads CASSLRQGNYGYTF. The CDR3 region has the DNA TGCGCCAGCAGTTTGAGACAGGGAAACTATGGCTACACCTTC.

The chain employs TRBV9 and TRBJ2-3; 8 bases map to TRBD2. The trim removed 0 bases at V and 8 bases at J, leaving 14 bases unmatched. Per germline, CDR1 SGDLS and CDR2 YYNGEE. The CDR3 spans 17 residues. The CDR3 protein is CASSVVDGTRVRATQYF. CDR3 DNA sequence: TGTGCCAGCAGCGTAGTTGACGGGACTAGGGTGAGAGCTACGCAGTATTTT.

CDR3 nucleotide sequence: TGTGCCAGCCGCCAGGTATACCCTTACGAGCAGTACTTC. Encoded protein: CASRQVYPYEQYF. The chain links TRBV6-1 to TRBJ2-7; no clear D. The CDR3 sequence is 13 residues long. Looked up from germline, CDR1 is MNHNS and CDR2 is SASEGT. Trimming took off 8 bases at V and 4 bases at J, with 15 bases between the two ends.

The gene calls are TRBV28 and TRBJ1-6; 9 bases match TRBD1. In germline, CDR1 is MDHEN, CDR2 SYDVKM. This CDR3 is built from 15 residues. V lost 4 bases, J lost 9 bases, and 7 bases stayed unmatched. The CDR3 region has the DNA TGTGCCAGCAGTTGGAACAGGGGGCGAGGTTCACCCCTCCACTTT. As protein: CASSWNRGRGSPLHF.

This chain joins TRBV28 and TRBJ1-2; possibly TRBD1 for D (5 bases). Germline CDR1 is MDHEN and CDR2 is SYDVKM. With 6 bases removed from V and 7 bases from J, the gap between germline ends came to 12 bases. This CDR3 spans 12 amino acids. CDR3 region: CASRLQGGGYTF. The DNA of the CDR3 is TGTGCCAGCAGGCTCCAGGGAGGTGGCTACACCTTC.

V usage is TRBV2 and J usage is TRBJ2-5; D is unclear. The V gene's germline CDR1 is SNHLY and CDR2 FYNNEI. The CDR3 extends over 13 amino acids. V gave up 5 bases and J gave up 3 bases, with 10 bases separating them. The CDR3 coding sequence is TGTGCCAGCAGTCCTTTACTCAAAGAGACCCAGTACTTC. This sequence encodes CASSPLLKETQYF.

The chain joins TRBV6-5 to TRBJ1-1; D gene uncertain. CDR1 MNHEY and CDR2 SVGAGI come from the germline V gene. Trimming stripped 2 bases from V and 4 bases from J, with 8 bases between. This CDR3 region has 13 residues. The CDR3 sequence is CASSYGQSTEAFF. In nucleotides, the CDR3 is TGTGCCAGCAGTTACGGGCAGTCCACTGAAGCTTTCTTT.

The chain couples TRBV5-6 to TRBJ2-7; 7 nucleotides match TRBD1. Germline loops: CDR1 SGHDT, CDR2 YYEEEE. With 4 bases clipped from V and 2 bases from J, the junction kept 3 bases outside the gene matches. CDR3 length equals 13 residues. The CDR3, as DNA: TGTGCCAGCAGCATGGGACAGACCTACGAGCAGTACTTC. It is translated as CASSMGQTYEQYF.

The chain carries TRBV9 and TRBJ1-5; D call uncertain. The germline gives CDR1 SGDLS, CDR2 YYNGEE. Trimming shortened V by 4 bases and J by 2 bases, and 13 bases separated the two germline ends. CDR3 length: 15 amino acids. CDR3 residues: CASSPTSEGNQPQHF. The CDR3, as DNA: TGTGCCAGCAGCCCCACGTCCGAGGGCAATCAGCCCCAGCATTTT.

The V and J genes are TRBV19 and TRBJ1-5; 7 positions match TRBD1. CDR3 length: 17 residues. CDR1 LNHDA and CDR2 SQIVND come from the germline V gene (reference sequence). With 5 bases clipped from V and 4 bases from J, the junction kept 14 bases outside the gene matches. The CDR3 DNA is TGTGCCAGTAGTCCCCAGGTAGGGGGCTTTTGGAATCAGCCCCAGCATTTT. It is translated as CASSPQVGGFWNQPQHF.

This chain uses TRBV5-1 with TRBJ2-5; D unresolved. The CDR3 spans 13 residues. Germline loops: CDR1 SGHRS, CDR2 YFSETQ. V was trimmed by 4 bases and J by 2 bases, leaving 9 bases between them. CDR3 sequence reads: CASSAVGQETQYF. For the CDR3, the DNA is TGCGCCAGCAGCGCCGTCGGGCAAGAGACCCAGTACTTC.

The V and J genes are TRBV2 and TRBJ2-7, with 8 bases lining up with TRBD1. V gave up 8 bases and J gave up 0 bases; unmatched junction bases: 6. The CDR3 is 14 amino acids. CDR1 and CDR2 (germline): SNHLY, FYNNEI. Here the CDR3 reads CASEPGGSSYEQYF. The DNA for the CDR3 is TGTGCCAGCGAGCCAGGGGGCAGCTCCTACGAGCAGTACTTC.

This clone appeared once. This chain uses TRBV2 with TRBJ2-3; 7 bases match TRBD2. The CDR3 has 16 amino acids. V trimming: 4 bases; J trimming: 4 bases; junction bases outside the gene matches: 11. CDR1 is SNHLY, CDR2 FYNNEI, per germline. CDR3 in DNA: TGTGCCAGCAGTGTAAGGCGGGGGTTTGGGGCAGATACGCAGTATTTT. Its translation is CASSVRRGFGADTQYF.

This chain connects TRBV9 to TRBJ2-7; D perhaps matches TRBD2 (6 bases). Germline V gene sequence: CDR1 SGDLS, CDR2 YYNGEE. The germline V and J ends were trimmed by 3 bases and 2 bases, with 15 bases remaining between them. This CDR3 contains 15 residues. DNA of the CDR3: TGTGCCAGCAGCGAGGGAGGACTCCCTACCTACGAGCAGTACTTC. Protein sequence: CASSEGGLPTYEQYF.